This entry lists 29 T cell receptor beta chains sequenced from one sample in a study of blood T cells in healthy people across ages. Using a J-beta primer mix together with a sample-barcoded 5' primer, a second PCR was run for about 6 to 12 cycles. TCRdb independently ran MiXCR on the 5' RACE reads; one entry per CDR3 protein. The data contain approximately 1,000,000 distinct CDR3 sequences, approximately 38% of them singletons. What was sequenced was blood. The receptors derive from a young man in good health.

This clonotype was observed many times. This chain's CDR3 is CASILDPGGNIQYF. CDR3 DNA sequence: TGTGCCAGCATCCTTGACCCGGGCGGAAACATTCAGTACTTC. This chain connects TRBV5-5 to TRBJ2-4; no reliable D call. Germline V CDR1 and CDR2: SGHKS, YYEKEE (reference sequence). Trimming removed 6 bases from V and 6 bases from J, with 16 bases in between. This CDR3 is built from 14 residues.

The sample holds one count of this clonotype. J is TRBJ2-3 and V is TRBV28; TRBD1 is a possible D gene (6 bases). V lost 9 bases and J 6 bases, leaving 22 bases between the germline ends. Germline V lookup: CDR1 MDHEN, CDR2 SYDVKM. The length of the CDR3 is 15 residues. The CDR3 coding sequence is TGTGCCAGTATTAGGGGGAGCGGCTTCGGGGATACGCAGTATTTT. The encoded protein is CASIRGSGFGDTQYF. Supplemented by reference TRBV28 and TRBJ2-3, the full variable domain reads DVKVTQSSRYLVKRTGEKVFLECVQDMDHENMFWYRQDPGLGLRLIYFSYDVKMKEKGDIPEGYSVSREKKERFSLILESASTNQTSMYLCASIRGSGFGDTQYFGPGTRLTVL.

This clonotype was seen a handful of times. This rearrangement joins TRBV24-1 to TRBJ2-3; 7 bases map to TRBD2. In germline, CDR1 is KGHDR, CDR2 SFDVKD. V dropped 4 bases and J dropped 0; count of bases not matched to a gene: 12. This CDR3 has 18 residues. The CDR3 sequence is CATSDPKTSGASTDTQYF. CDR3 sequence (DNA): TGTGCCACCAGTGACCCTAAAACGAGCGGGGCGAGCACAGATACGCAGTATTTT.

This clonotype has a single count. This chain joins TRBV7-9 and TRBJ1-4, with TRBD1 matching 8 bases. V shed 2 bases and J 2 bases; nucleotides not matched to a gene: 10. This CDR3 spans 18 amino acids. Germline V CDR1 and CDR2: SEHNR, FQNEAQ (reference sequence). The CDR3 nucleotides read TGTGCCAGCAGCTTACCCTCACAGGGGGTTGTTACTAATGAAAAACTGTTTTTT. This codes for CASSLPSQGVVTNEKLFF.

In this sample, this clonotype turned up many times. The rearrangement joins TRBV2 to TRBJ1-5; D gene uncertain. Germline CDR1 and CDR2: SNHLY and FYNNEI. V was trimmed by 8 bases and J by 0 bases, leaving 5 bases between them. The CDR3 runs to 12 residues. The CDR3 DNA sequence: TGTGCCAGCTCAGGTAGCAATCAGCCCCAGCATTTT. Translating it yields CASSGSNQPQHF.

The CDR3 here is CASSSPTGTGEKLFF. The DNA for the CDR3 is TGTGCCAGCAGTTCGCCGACAGGGACGGGTGAAAAACTGTTTTTT. The V and J genes are TRBV28 and TRBJ1-4, with TRBD1 identical over 7 bases. Germline trimming cut 4 bases from V and 7 bases from J; bases unmatched to any gene: 9. The CDR3 covers 15 residues. Germline V CDR1 and CDR2: MDHEN, SYDVKM. The full variable domain, in which reference TRBV28 and TRBJ1-4 provide the parts outside the CDR3, is DVKVTQSSRYLVKRTGEKVFLECVQDMDHENMFWYRQDPGLGLRLIYFSYDVKMKEKGDIPEGYSVSREKKERFSLILESASTNQTSMYLCASSSPTGTGEKLFFGSGTQLSVL.

The rearrangement uses TRBV5-4 and TRBJ1-1; D possibly corresponds to TRBD1 (6 bases). The V end lost 4 bases, the J end lost 4 bases, and 14 bases lay between the germline ends. CDR1 and CDR2 (germline): SGHNT, YYREEE (reference sequence). The CDR3 sequence is 14 residues long. The CDR3: CASSPGQWGTEAFF. The CDR3 DNA follows: TGTGCCAGCAGCCCAGGACAGTGGGGCACTGAAGCTTTCTTT.

This chain uses TRBV20-1 with TRBJ2-7; D is ambiguous. Trimming took off 6 bases at V and 4 bases at J, with 19 bases between the two ends. The germline V gene encodes CDR1 DFQATT and CDR2 SNEGSKA (reference sequence). The CDR3 is 14 amino acids. The CDR3 region is CSAPNVSGRYEQYF. DNA for the CDR3: TGCAGTGCCCCCAACGTCTCAGGTAGATACGAGCAGTACTTC.

This rearrangement joins TRBV6-1 to TRBJ1-5; D call uncertain. Deletions cut 5 bases from V and 7 bases from J, with 3 bases between. Germline CDR1 reads MNHNS; CDR2 reads SASEGT. The CDR3 extends over 10 amino acids. In DNA form, the CDR3 reads TGTGCCAGCAGTTACCAGCCCCAGCATTTT. Amino acids: CASSYQPQHF.

The chain is built from TRBV6-1 and TRBJ1-2; D is possibly TRBD1 (6 bases). Germline loops: CDR1 MNHNS, CDR2 SASEGT. This CDR3 contains 14 residues. Trimming cost V 11 bases and J 7 bases, with 23 bases left between them. The CDR3 spells CAGTRGGILSGYTF. DNA for the CDR3: TGTGCCGGAACCCGAGGGGGGATTTTAAGTGGCTACACCTTC.

The V gene is TRBV7-2, the J gene TRBJ2-1, with TRBD2 identical over 16 bases. The germline V gene has CDR1 SGHTA and CDR2 FQGNSA. Trimming cost V 4 bases and J 0 bases; bases outside gene matches: 3. This CDR3 spans 18 amino acids. CDR3 sequence reads: CASSSGLAGGSSYNEQFF. DNA for the CDR3: TGTGCCAGCAGCTCGGGACTAGCGGGGGGGAGCTCCTACAATGAGCAGTTCTTC.

This chain uses TRBV14 with TRBJ1-4, with D perhaps TRBD1 (5 bases). CDR1 and CDR2 (germline): SGHDN, FVKESK. Trimming pared 0 bases from V and 4 bases from J, leaving 12 bases between. This CDR3 is 16 amino acids long. The CDR3 protein is CASSQDYGANNEKLFF. CDR3 sequence (DNA): TGTGCCAGCAGCCAAGATTACGGGGCAAATAATGAAAAACTGTTTTTT.

This clonotype has just a few counts. This chain connects TRBV7-6 to TRBJ2-1, with TRBD2 matching 9 bases. Germline CDR1 SGHVS, CDR2 FNYEAQ. The CDR3 is 15 residues long. Trimming cost V 1 base and J 9 bases; bases outside gene matches: 7. CDR3: CASSLVAGVDSEQFF. CDR3 DNA sequence: TGTGCCAGCAGCTTAGTAGCGGGGGTGGACAGTGAGCAGTTCTTC.

The V gene is TRBV20-1, the J gene TRBJ2-3; 9 nucleotides agree with TRBD2. This CDR3 contains 15 residues. Germline CDR1 DFQATT, CDR2 SNEGSKA (reference sequence). V lost 1 base and J lost 4; bases outside the gene matches: 6. This CDR3 reads CSARGGGGVADTQYF. CDR3 DNA: TGCAGTGCTAGAGGCGGGGGGGGAGTAGCAGATACGCAGTATTTT.

This clonotype has a handful of counts. The CDR3 spells CSAIDREVVYGYTF. The CDR3 DNA reads as TGCAGTGCCATAGACAGGGAGGTGGTTTATGGCTACACCTTC. The chain uses TRBV20-1 and TRBJ1-2, with 7 bases identical to TRBD1. The CDR3 covers 14 residues. From germline, CDR1 is DFQATT and CDR2 SNEGSKA (reference sequence). The ends lost 6 bases at V and 5 bases at J; junction bases unmatched: 12.

The chain employs TRBV10-3 and TRBJ2-7, with TRBD2 identical over 12 bases. Germline-derived CDR1 and CDR2 are ENHRY and SYGVKD. After removal of 2 bases from V and 0 bases from J, the junction contained 8 bases not matched to a gene. The CDR3 consists of 18 residues. The CDR3 region is CAISERLAGGITSYEQYF. CDR3 bases: TGTGCCATCAGTGAGCGGCTAGCGGGGGGGATAACCTCCTACGAGCAGTACTTC.

The V gene is TRBV15, the J gene TRBJ1-4, with TRBD1 as a possible D gene (5 bases). The germline CDR1 and CDR2 sequences are LNHNV and YYDKDF (reference sequence). The CDR3 runs to 15 residues. The V and J ends lost 4 bases and 4 bases respectively, with 13 bases between them. The CDR3 loop reads CATSTRTRGNEKLFF. CDR3 nucleotides: TGTGCCACCAGCACCCGGACAAGGGGTAATGAAAAACTGTTTTTT.

This clonotype has more than one count but fewer than ten. V and J are TRBV10-2 and TRBJ2-1, with 11 bases fitting TRBD2. Losses at the gene ends were 7 bases for V and 6 bases for J; bases not matched to a gene: 14. This CDR3 has 17 amino acids. Germline V gene lookup returns CDR1 WSHSY and CDR2 SAAADI. The CDR3 DNA reads TGCGCCAGCATTCCTACTAGCGGGGGCGCCTACTCCAATGAGCAGTTCTTC. This codes for CASIPTSGGAYSNEQFF.

In its sample, this clonotype was seen a few times. The J gene is TRBJ2-7, the V gene TRBV10-3; possibly TRBD1 or TRBD2 for D (5 bases each). Trimming stripped 4 bases from V and 4 bases from J, with 20 bases between. CDR1 is ENHRY, CDR2 SYGVKD, per germline. This CDR3 is 16 amino acids long. CDR3 residues: CAISAALSGATYEQYF. CDR3 sequence (DNA): TGTGCCATCAGTGCCGCCTTATCCGGGGCCACTTACGAGCAGTACTTC.

The table lists this clonotype with many counts. The chain employs TRBV29-1 and TRBJ1-2, with TRBD1 matching over 7 bases. V lost 3 bases, J lost 3 bases, and 4 bases stayed unmatched. Per germline, CDR1 SQVTM and CDR2 ANQGSEA. The CDR3 sequence is 13 residues long. The CDR3: CSVDTGDDYGYTF. The DNA for the CDR3 is TGCAGCGTTGACACAGGGGATGACTATGGCTACACCTTC.

The rearrangement uses TRBV20-1 and TRBJ2-2, with D perhaps TRBD2 (7 bases). Germline assignment: CDR1 DFQATT and CDR2 SNEGSKA (reference sequence). Trimming removed 2 bases from V and 0 bases from J, with 13 bases in between. This CDR3 has 16 residues. The CDR3 DNA is TGCAGTGCTAGAAGGGGGGGGTCCGCGAACACCGGGGAGCTGTTTTTT. Translation gives CSARRGGSANTGELFF.

As for this clonotype: This may be a read error, as it is one base from a much larger clone. The chain couples TRBV5-6 to TRBJ2-1, with 13 nucleotides matching TRBD2. The CDR3 loop spans 16 amino acids. Germline CDR1 and CDR2: SGHDT and YYEEEE. CDR3 in DNA: TGTGCCAGCAGCTTGAGGAGGACTAGCGGGGGATATGAGCGGTTCTTC. As protein: CASSLRRTSGGYERFF.

J is TRBJ1-2 and V is TRBV27; tentative D call: TRBD1 (5 bases). Germline CDR1 is MNHEY and CDR2 is SMNVEV (reference sequence). V lost 6 bases and J lost 2, with 13 bases in between. CDR3 length equals 14 residues. CDR3 DNA: TGTGCCAGCAGCGCGGGACTTTGGAACTATGGCTACACCTTC. It codes for CASSAGLWNYGYTF.

The CDR3 DNA follows: TGTGCCAGCAGCCCGGGACAGGTACTCTCTGGAAACACCATATATTTT. Protein product: CASSPGQVLSGNTIYF. This sequence joins TRBV7-2 and TRBJ1-3, with 8 positions matching TRBD1. The CDR3 runs to 16 residues. The germline CDR1 and CDR2 sequences are SGHTA and FQGNSA. V was clipped by 5 bases and J by 0 bases; unmatched bases: 6.

This clonotype was seen a few times. The genes are TRBV6-2 or TRBV6-3 and TRBJ2-5; 7 bases are a match to TRBD2. The trim removed 2 bases at V and 11 bases at J, leaving 11 bases unmatched. Germline V gene lookup returns CDR1 MNHEY and CDR2 SVGEGT. The CDR3 has 14 amino acids. The CDR3 nucleotides are TGTGCCAGCAGTTACACGACTAGCCGCAATGAGCAGTACTTC. It specifies CASSYTTSRNEQYF.

This clonotype turned up a few times. The chain links TRBV5-4 to TRBJ1-1; unclear D gene. The V end lost 4 bases, the J end lost 1 base, and 11 bases lay between the germline ends. CDR3 length equals 14 residues. CDR1 SGHNT and CDR2 YYREEE come from the germline V gene (reference sequence). The CDR3 nucleotides are TGTGCCAGCAGCACGACCAGGACGAACACTGAAGCTTTCTTT. Translation gives CASSTTRTNTEAFF.

The rearrangement links TRBV5-1 to TRBJ1-1; tentative D call: TRBD1 (5 bases). Germline loops: CDR1 SGHRS, CDR2 YFSETQ. Trimming left V 2 bases short and J 6 bases short, with 20 bases between. The CDR3 loop spans 16 amino acids. CDR3 DNA: TGCGCCAGCAGCTTTTTTGTGGGGGAATCAGTCGCTGAAGCTTTCTTT. Translation: CASSFFVGESVAEAFF.

The V gene is TRBV12-3 or TRBV12-4, the J gene TRBJ2-7; D is unresolved. The CDR3 contains 11 residues. Trimming removed 5 bases at V and 5 bases at J, with 7 bases between. The CDR3 DNA reads as TGTGCCAGCAGTCCGGACCACGAGCAGTACTTC. This translates into CASSPDHEQYF.

This clonotype was picked up a small number of times. The chain is built from TRBV21-1 and TRBJ2-1; the listed D gene, TRBD2, was not tested against the DNA. TRBV21-1 is reported as a pseudogene. CDR3 length: 15 residues. This CDR3 is CASSVTSGGQYEQFF. The CDR3 bases are TGTGCCAGCAGCGTAACTAGCGGGGGGCAGTATGAGCAGTTCTTC.